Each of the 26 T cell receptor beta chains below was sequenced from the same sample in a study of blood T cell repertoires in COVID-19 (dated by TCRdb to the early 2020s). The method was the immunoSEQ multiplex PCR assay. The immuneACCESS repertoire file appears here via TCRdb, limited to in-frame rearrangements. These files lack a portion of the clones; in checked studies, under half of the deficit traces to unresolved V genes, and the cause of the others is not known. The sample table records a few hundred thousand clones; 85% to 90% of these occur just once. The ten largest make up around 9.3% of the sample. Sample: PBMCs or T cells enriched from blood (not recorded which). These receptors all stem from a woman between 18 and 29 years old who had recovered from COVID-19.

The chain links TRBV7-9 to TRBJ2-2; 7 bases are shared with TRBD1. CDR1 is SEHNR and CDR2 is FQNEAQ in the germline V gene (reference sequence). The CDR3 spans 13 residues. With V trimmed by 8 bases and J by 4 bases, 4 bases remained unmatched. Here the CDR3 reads CASDRAGTGELFF. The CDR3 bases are TGTGCCAGCGACAGGGCGGGCACCGGGGAGCTGTTTTTT.

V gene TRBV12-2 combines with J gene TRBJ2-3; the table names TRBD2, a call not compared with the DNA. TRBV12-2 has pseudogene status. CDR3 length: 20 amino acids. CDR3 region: CASRFPRSGGAFKRTDTQYF. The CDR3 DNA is TGTGCAAGTCGCTTCCCCCGTAGCGGGGGGGCATTTAAGAGAACAGATACGCAGTATTTT.

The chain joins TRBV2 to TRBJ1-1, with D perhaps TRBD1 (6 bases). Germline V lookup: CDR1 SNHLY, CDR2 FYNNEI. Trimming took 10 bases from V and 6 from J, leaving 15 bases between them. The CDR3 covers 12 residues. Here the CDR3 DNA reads TGTGCCAACCGAAGGACAGAATCTGAAGCTTTCTTT. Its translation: CANRRTESEAFF.

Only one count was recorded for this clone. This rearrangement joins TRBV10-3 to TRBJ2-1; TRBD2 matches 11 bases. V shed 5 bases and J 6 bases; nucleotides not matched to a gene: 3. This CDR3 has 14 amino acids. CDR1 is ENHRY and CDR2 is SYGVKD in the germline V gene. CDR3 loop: CAISSTSGVNEQFF. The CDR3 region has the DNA TGTGCCATCAGTTCGACTAGCGGGGTCAATGAGCAGTTCTTC.

The CDR3 protein is CASRPNSGKNSGANVLTF. Written as DNA, the CDR3 is TGTGCCAGCAGGCCCAATAGCGGAAAAAATTCTGGGGCCAACGTCCTGACTTTC. The gene calls are TRBV28 and TRBJ2-6, with a weak D call TRBD2 (6 bases). The CDR3 totals 18 residues. Trimming removed 6 bases at V and 1 base at J, with 19 bases between. CDR1 and CDR2 from the germline V gene are MDHEN and SYDVKM.

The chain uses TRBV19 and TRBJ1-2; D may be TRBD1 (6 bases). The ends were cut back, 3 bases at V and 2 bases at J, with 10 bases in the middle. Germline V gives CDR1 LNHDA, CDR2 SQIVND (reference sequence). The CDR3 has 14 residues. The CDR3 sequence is CASSIQGHNYGYTF. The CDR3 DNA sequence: TGTGCCAGTAGTATTCAGGGGCACAACTATGGCTACACCTTC.

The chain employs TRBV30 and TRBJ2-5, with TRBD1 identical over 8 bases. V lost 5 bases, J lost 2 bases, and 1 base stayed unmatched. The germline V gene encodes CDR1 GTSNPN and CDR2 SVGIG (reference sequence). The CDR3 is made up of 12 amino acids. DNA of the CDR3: TGTGCCTGGGGACAGGGTCAAGAGACCCAGTACTTC. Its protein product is CAWGQGQETQYF. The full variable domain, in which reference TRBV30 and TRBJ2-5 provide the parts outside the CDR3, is SQTIHQWPATLVQPVGSPLSLECTVEGTSNPNLYWYRQAAGRGLQLLFYSVGIGQISSEVPQNLSASRPQDRQFILSSKKLLLSDSGFYLCAWGQGQETQYFGPGTRLLVL.

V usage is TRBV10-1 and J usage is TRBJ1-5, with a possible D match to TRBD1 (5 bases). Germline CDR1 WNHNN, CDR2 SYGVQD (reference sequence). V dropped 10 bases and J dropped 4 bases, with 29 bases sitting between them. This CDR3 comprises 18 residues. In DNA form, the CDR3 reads TGCGCCATCGTTGACAGTCAACCACCAACCATAGTGAATCAGCCCCAGCATTTT. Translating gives CAIVDSQPPTIVNQPQHF.

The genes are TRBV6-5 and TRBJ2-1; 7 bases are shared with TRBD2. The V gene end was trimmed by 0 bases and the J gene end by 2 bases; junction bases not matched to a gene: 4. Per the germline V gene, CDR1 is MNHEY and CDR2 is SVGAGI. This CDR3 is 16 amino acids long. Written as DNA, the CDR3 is TGTGCCAGCAGTTACTCGGATACTAGCGCCTACAATGAGCAGTTCTTC. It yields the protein CASSYSDTSAYNEQFF.

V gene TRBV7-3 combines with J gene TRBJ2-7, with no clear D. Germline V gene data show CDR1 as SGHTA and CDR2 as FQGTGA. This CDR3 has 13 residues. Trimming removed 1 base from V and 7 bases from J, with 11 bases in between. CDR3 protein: CASSLNGAMEQYF. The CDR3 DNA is TGTGCCAGCAGCTTAAATGGAGCTATGGAGCAGTACTTC. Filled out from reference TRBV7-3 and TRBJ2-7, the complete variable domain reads GAGVSQTPSNKVTEKGKYVELRCDPISGHTALYWYRQSLGQGPEFLIYFQGTGAADDSGLPNDRFFAVRPEGSVSTLKIQRTERGDSAVYLCASSLNGAMEQYFGPGTRLTVT.

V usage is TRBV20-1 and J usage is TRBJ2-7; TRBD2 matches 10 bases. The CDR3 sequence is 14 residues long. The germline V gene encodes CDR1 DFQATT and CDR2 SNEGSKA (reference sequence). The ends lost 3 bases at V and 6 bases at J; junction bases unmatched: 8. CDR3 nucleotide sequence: TGCAGTGCTAGTTTTGCTAGCGGGAGCAGCGAGCAGTACTTC. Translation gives CSASFASGSSEQYF.

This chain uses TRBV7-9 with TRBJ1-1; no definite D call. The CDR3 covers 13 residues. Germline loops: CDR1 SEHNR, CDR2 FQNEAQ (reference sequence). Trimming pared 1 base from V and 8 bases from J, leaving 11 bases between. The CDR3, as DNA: TGTGCCAGCAGCTTAGACGGCGGAGCCGAAGCTTTCTTT. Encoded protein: CASSLDGGAEAFF.

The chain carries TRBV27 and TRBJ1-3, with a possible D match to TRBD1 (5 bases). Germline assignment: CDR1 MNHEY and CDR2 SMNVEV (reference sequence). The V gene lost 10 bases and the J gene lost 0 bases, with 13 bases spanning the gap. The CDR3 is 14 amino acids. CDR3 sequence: CAKPAGPSGNTIYF. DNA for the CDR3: TGTGCCAAACCCGCGGGACCCTCTGGAAACACCATATATTTT.

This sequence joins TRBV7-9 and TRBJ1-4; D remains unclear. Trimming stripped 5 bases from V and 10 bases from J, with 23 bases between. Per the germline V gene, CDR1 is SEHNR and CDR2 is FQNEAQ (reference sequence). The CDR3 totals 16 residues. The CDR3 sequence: CASSIIGSSGGGKLFF. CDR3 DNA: TGTGCCAGCAGCATAATAGGATCAAGTGGTGGCGGAAAACTGTTTTTT.

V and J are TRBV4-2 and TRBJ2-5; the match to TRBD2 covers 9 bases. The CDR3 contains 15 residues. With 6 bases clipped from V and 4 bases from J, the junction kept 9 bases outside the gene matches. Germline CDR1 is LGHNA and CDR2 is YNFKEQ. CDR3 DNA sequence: TGTGCCAGCAGACGCGGGGGGGCGGGTCCAGAGACCCAGTACTTC. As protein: CASRRGGAGPETQYF.

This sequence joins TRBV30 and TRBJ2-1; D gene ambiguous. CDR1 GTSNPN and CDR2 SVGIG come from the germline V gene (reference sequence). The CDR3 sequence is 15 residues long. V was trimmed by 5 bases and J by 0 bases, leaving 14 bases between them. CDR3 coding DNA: TGTGCCTGGGACTCCCAATCCCACTCCTACAATGAGCAGTTCTTC. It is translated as CAWDSQSHSYNEQFF.

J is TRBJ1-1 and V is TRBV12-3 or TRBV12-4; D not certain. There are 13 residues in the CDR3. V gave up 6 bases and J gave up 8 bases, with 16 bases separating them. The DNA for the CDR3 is TGTGCCAGCAGCCCTCGGCGGGCAGAAGAAGCTTTCTTT. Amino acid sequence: CASSPRRAEEAFF.

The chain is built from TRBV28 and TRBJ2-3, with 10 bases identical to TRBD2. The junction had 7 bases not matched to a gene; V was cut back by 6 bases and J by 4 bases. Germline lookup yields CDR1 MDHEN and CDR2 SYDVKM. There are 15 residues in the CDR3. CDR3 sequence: CASSKSSGGPDTQYF. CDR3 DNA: TGTGCCAGCAGCAAATCTAGCGGGGGCCCAGATACGCAGTATTTT.

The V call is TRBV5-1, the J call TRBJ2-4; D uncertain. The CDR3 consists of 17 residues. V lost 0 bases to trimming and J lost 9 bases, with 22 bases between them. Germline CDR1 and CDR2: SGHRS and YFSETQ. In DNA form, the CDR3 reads TGCGCCAGCAGCTTGGCCCCTAGGTCCGCTTTCAATCGCATTCAGTACTTC. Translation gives CASSLAPRSAFNRIQYF.

CDR3 in DNA: TGTGCCAGCAGCACATTACTAGCGGGGTCCTACAATGAGCAGTTCTTC. Encoded protein: CASSTLLAGSYNEQFF. J is TRBJ2-1 and V is TRBV9, with 10 bases that match TRBD2. J was trimmed by 1 base and V by 4 bases; bases with no gene match: 5. The V gene's germline CDR1 is SGDLS and CDR2 YYNGEE. The CDR3 length is 16 residues.

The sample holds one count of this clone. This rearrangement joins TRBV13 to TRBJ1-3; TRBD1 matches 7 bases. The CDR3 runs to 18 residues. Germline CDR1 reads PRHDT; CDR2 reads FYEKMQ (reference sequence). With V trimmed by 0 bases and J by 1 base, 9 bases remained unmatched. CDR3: CASSLGHRGQASGNTIYF. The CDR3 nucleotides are TGTGCCAGCAGCTTAGGCCACAGAGGACAGGCATCTGGAAACACCATATATTTT.

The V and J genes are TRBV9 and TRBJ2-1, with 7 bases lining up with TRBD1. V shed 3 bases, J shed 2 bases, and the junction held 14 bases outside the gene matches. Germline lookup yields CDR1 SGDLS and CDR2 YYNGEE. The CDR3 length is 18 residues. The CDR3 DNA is TGTGCCAGCAGCGGACCTCCTAAGCACAGGGGCACCTACAATGAGCAGTTCTTC. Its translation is CASSGPPKHRGTYNEQFF.

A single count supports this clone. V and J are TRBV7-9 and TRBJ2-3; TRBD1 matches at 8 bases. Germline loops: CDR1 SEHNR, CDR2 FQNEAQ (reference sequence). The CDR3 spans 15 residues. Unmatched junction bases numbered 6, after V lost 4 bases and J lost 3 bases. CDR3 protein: CASSSRTGRTDTQYF. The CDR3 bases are TGTGCCAGCAGCTCCAGGACAGGGAGAACAGATACGCAGTATTTT.

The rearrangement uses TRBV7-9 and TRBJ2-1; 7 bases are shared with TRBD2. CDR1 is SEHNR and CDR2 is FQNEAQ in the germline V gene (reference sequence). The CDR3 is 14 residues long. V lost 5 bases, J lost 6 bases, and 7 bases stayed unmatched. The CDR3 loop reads CASSAGGSVNEQFF. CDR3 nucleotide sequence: TGTGCCAGCAGCGCCGGCGGGAGTGTCAATGAGCAGTTCTTC.

Written as DNA, the CDR3 is TGTGCCAGCAGTTCCTCGACAGGGGGTATAGATACGCAGTATTTT. Residues: CASSSSTGGIDTQYF. The rearrangement uses TRBV27 and TRBJ2-3; 9 bases are a match to TRBD1. The CDR3 length is 15 residues. J gave up 5 bases and V 4 bases, and 7 bases lay outside the gene matches. Germline V gene sequence: CDR1 MNHEY, CDR2 SMNVEV (reference sequence).

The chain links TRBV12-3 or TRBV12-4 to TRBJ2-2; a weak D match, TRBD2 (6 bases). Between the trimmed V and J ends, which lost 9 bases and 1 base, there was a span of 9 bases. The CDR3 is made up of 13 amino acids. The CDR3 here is CASRGLNTGELFF. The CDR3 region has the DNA TGTGCCAGTAGGGGACTGAACACCGGGGAGCTGTTTTTT.